The TCR beta chain under discussion was sequenced for a study of blood T cell repertoires in COVID-19. The CDR3 has 15 residues. The V gene's germline CDR1 is SGDLS and CDR2 YYNGEE. Trimming at V came to 4 bases and at J to 2 bases, leaving 5 bases not matched to a gene. The repertoire was sequenced with immunoSEQ multiplex PCR; TCRdb's copy has only in-frame clones and lacks some. Among about 350,000 clones listed, roughly 90% were seen once. The sequencing sample was made of PBMCs or T cells enriched from blood (not recorded which). This TCR was recovered from a woman in her twenties or thirties who had been exposed to COVID-19. The chain employs TRBV9 and TRBJ2-3, with TRBD2 identical over 9 bases. DNA of the CDR3: TGTGCCAGCAGCCTTAGCGGGAGTGACACAGATACGCAGTATTTT. Translation gives CASSLSGSDTDTQYF.